This T cell receptor beta chain was observed in a study of blood T cell repertoires in COVID-19. Study as a whole: From T cells, B-cell-depleted T cells, or PBMCs came the material, which was cDNA or gDNA.

Ages ranged from about 18 to 89 years, with residence in 20 to 30 US areas. Within 2 weeks of study entry, exposed participants had contacted a PCR-confirmed or clinician-diagnosed COVID-19 case. The repertoire was sequenced with immunoSEQ multiplex PCR; TCRdb's copy has only in-frame clones and lacks some. The sample holds more than 110,000 clones, 70% to 85% seen once. The length of the CDR3 is 17 residues. Per the germline V gene, CDR1 is MNHEY and CDR2 is SMNVEV (reference sequence). The V segment lost 7 bases and the J segment 4 bases; nucleotides outside the gene matches: 14. This sequence was found in a woman in her late teens or twenties who had been exposed to COVID-19. The chain has TRBV27 and TRBJ1-1; 11 nucleotides agree with TRBD1. Material for sequencing was PBMCs or T cells enriched from blood (not recorded which). The DNA for the CDR3 is TGTGCCAGCACCACCGGGACAGGGGGAGCGAGGAGCACTGAAGCTTTCTTT. This translates into CASTTGTGGARSTEAFF.